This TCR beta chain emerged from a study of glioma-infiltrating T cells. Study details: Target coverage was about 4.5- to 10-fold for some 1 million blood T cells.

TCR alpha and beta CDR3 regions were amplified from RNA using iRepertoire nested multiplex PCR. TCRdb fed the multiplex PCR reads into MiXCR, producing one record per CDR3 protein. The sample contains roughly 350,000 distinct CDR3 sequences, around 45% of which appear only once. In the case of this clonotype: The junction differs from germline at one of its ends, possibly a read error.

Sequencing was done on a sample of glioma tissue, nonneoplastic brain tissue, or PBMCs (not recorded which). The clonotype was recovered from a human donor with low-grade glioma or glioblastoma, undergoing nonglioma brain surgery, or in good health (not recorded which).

The CDR3 nucleotides are TGTGCTAGCAGCCCTACCCCAGGCAACTCTGGAAACACCATATATTTT. Translating gives CASSPTPGNSGNTIYF. This chain uses TRBV7-7 with TRBJ1-3; D is unclear. From germline, CDR1 is SSHAT and CDR2 FNYEAQ (reference sequence). CDR3 length: 16 residues.